This passage covers 9 T cell receptor beta chains from one sample sequenced in a study of blood T cells in healthy people across ages. Sample-barcoded 5' priming and a J-beta primer mix drove a second PCR of 7 to 11 cycles. TCRdb independently ran MiXCR on the 5' RACE reads; one entry per CDR3 protein. The data hold roughly 680,000 distinct CDR3 sequences, with under 65% observed a single time. Sample: blood. The receptors shown here come from a woman over 75 in good health.

This clonotype was recorded a few times. The rearrangement uses TRBV5-1 and TRBJ1-6, with D maybe TRBD1 (6 bases). Per germline, CDR1 SGHRS and CDR2 YFSETQ. CDR3 length equals 15 residues. Trimming left V 7 bases short and J 0 bases short, with 11 bases between. CDR3 DNA sequence: TGCGCCAGCCGACAGGCGAGCTCCTATAATTCACCCCTCCACTTT. It translates to CASRQASSYNSPLHF.

The chain combines TRBV2 with TRBJ2-3; D might be TRBD2 (6 bases). This CDR3 spans 15 amino acids. V was shortened by 6 bases and J by 5 bases, with 18 bases between the two germline ends. Germline values: CDR1 SNHLY, CDR2 FYNNEI. DNA of the CDR3: TGTGCCAGCAGCCGGGATGGAGGGTGGGGAGATACGCAGTATTTT. Residues: CASSRDGGWGDTQYF.

DNA of the CDR3: TGCAGTGCTAGATTGGGGGCCGGGAACACTGAAGCTTTCTTT. It is translated as CSARLGAGNTEAFF. The chain joins TRBV20-1 to TRBJ1-1; D might be TRBD1 (6 bases). The CDR3 length is 14 residues. V lost 2 bases and J lost 1, with 11 bases in between. Germline CDR1 is DFQATT and CDR2 is SNEGSKA (reference sequence).

This clonotype was detected ten times or more. The V gene is TRBV29-1, the J gene TRBJ2-7, with 9 bases identical to TRBD1. The V gene's germline CDR1 is SQVTM and CDR2 ANQGSEA. Trimming cost V 7 bases and J 12 bases; bases outside gene matches: 13. CDR3 length equals 12 residues. Written as DNA, the CDR3 is TGCAGCGCCCAACCGGGACAGGGTACACGGTACTTC. This sequence encodes CSAQPGQGTRYF.

CDR3 DNA: TGTGCCAGCAGCCCAGGGGCCTGGAATGAAAAACTGTTTTTT. Translated: CASSPGAWNEKLFF. The rearrangement joins TRBV2 to TRBJ1-4; D might be TRBD1 (6 bases). CDR1 SNHLY and CDR2 FYNNEI come from the germline V gene. The CDR3 sequence is 14 residues long. V shed 6 bases and J shed 5 bases, with 13 bases lying between them. Supplemented by reference TRBV2 and TRBJ1-4, the full variable domain reads EPEVTQTPSHQVTQMGQEVILRCVPISNHLYFYWYRQILGQKVEFLVSFYNNEISEKSEIFDDQFSVERPDGSNFTLKIRSTKLEDSAMYFCASSPGAWNEKLFFGSGTQLSVL.

This clonotype was seen a few times. J is TRBJ2-3 and V is TRBV5-1, with D unclear. V lost 0 bases to trimming and J lost 1 base, with 12 bases between them. Germline CDR1 SGHRS, CDR2 YFSETQ. The CDR3 sequence is 16 residues long. The CDR3: CASSLAGDPGTDTQYF. In DNA form, the CDR3 reads TGCGCCAGCAGCTTGGCTGGTGACCCGGGCACAGATACGCAGTATTTT.

As to this clonotype: One junction end does not reproduce the germline sequence, and a read error may be involved. V is TRBV28 and J is TRBJ2-1, with 9 bases lining up with TRBD2. The CDR3 length is 15 residues. Germline assignment: CDR1 MDHEN and CDR2 SYDVKM. CDR3 DNA: TGTGCCTGCAGTTTTGCGGGAGGGGGTGGCAATGAGCAGTTCTTC. Its protein product is CACSFAGGGGNEQFF.

This clonotype was detected many times. CDR3 nucleotides: TGTGCCAGCAGTGCCCATAGGAGCGGCTCAAATTCACCCCTCCACTTT. This encodes CASSAHRSGSNSPLHF. The chain links TRBV25-1 to TRBJ1-6; no clear D. Germline values: CDR1 MGHDK, CDR2 SYGVNS. The CDR3 spans 16 residues. V lost 4 bases to trimming and J lost 7 bases, with 17 bases between them.

This sequence joins TRBV7-9 and TRBJ2-7, with D possibly being TRBD2 (6 bases). Germline CDR1 and CDR2: SEHNR and FQNEAQ (reference sequence). The V and J ends lost 0 bases and 7 bases respectively, with 13 bases between them. This CDR3 spans 14 amino acids. CDR3 bases: TGTGCCAGCAGCTTAGCTGGGACTTCCAATGAGCAGTACTTC. Residues: CASSLAGTSNEQYF.